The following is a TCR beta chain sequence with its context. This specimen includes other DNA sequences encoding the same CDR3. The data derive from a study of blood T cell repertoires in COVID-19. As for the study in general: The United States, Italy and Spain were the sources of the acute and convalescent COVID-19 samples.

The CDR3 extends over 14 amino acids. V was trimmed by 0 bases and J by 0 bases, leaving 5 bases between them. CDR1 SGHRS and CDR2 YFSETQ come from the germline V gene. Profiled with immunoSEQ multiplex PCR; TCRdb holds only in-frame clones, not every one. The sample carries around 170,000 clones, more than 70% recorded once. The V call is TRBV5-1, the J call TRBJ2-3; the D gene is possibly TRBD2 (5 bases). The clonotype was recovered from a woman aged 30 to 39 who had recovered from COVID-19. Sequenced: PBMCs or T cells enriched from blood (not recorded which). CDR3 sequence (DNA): TGCGCCAGCAGCTTGGGGACTAGCACAGATACGCAGTATTTT. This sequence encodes CASSLGTSTDTQYF.